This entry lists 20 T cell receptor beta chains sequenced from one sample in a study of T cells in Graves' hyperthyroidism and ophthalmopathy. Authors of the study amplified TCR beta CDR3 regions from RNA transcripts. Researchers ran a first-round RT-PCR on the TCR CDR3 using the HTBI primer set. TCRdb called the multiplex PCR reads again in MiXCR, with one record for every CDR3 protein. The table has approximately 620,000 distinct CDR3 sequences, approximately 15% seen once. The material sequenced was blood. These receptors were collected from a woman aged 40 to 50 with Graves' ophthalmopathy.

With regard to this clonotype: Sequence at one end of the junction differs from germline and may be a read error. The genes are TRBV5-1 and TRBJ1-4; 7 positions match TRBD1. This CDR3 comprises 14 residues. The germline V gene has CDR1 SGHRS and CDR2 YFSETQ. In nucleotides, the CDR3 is TGTGCCAGCAGCCGGGACAGCCTTAATGAAAAACTGTTTTTT. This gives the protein CASSRDSLNEKLFF.

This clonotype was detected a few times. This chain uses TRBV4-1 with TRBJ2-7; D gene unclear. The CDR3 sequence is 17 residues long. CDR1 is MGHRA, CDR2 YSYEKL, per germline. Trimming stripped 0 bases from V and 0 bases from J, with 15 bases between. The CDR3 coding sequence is TGCGCCAGCAGCCAAGATCTAATCCAAGCGTTCTCCTACGAGCAGTACTTC. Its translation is CASSQDLIQAFSYEQYF.

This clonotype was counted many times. CDR3 in amino acids: CASSLEPGLAINNEQFF. Here the CDR3 DNA reads TGTGCCAGCAGCTTAGAGCCGGGACTAGCGATCAACAATGAGCAGTTCTTC. The V call is TRBV7-3, the J call TRBJ2-1; TRBD2 matches at 10 bases. Germline CDR1 reads SGHTA; CDR2 reads FQGTGA. Trimming at V came to 2 bases and at J to 5 bases, leaving 9 bases not matched to a gene. The CDR3 has 17 amino acids.

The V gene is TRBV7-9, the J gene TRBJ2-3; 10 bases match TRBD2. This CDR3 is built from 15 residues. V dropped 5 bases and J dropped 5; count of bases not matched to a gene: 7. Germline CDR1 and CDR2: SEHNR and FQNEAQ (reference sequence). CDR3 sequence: CASSPAGGHIDTQYF. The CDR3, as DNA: TGTGCCAGCAGCCCAGCGGGAGGGCATATAGATACGCAGTATTTT.

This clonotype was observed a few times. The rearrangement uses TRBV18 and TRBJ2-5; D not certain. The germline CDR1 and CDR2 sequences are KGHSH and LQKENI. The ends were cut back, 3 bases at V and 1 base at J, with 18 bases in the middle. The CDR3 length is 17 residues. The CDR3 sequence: CASSPTDDPTFQETQYF. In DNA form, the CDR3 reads TGTGCCAGCTCACCGACTGACGACCCAACCTTCCAAGAGACCCAGTACTTC. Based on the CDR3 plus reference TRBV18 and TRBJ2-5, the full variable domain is NAGVMQNPRHLVRRRGQEARLRCSPMKGHSHVYWYRQLPEEGLKFMVYLQKENIIDESGMPKERFSAEFPKEGPSILRIQQVVRGDSAAYFCASSPTDDPTFQETQYFGPGTRLLVL.

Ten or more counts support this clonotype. The CDR3 coding sequence is TGTGCCACCCGGAAGGTCTCGAACACTGAAGCTTTCTTT. This translates into CATRKVSNTEAFF. The V call is TRBV10-3, the J call TRBJ1-1; D is undetermined. The CDR3 length is 13 residues. CDR1 and CDR2 from the germline V gene are ENHRY and SYGVKD. V was trimmed by 10 bases and J by 1 base, leaving 13 bases between them.

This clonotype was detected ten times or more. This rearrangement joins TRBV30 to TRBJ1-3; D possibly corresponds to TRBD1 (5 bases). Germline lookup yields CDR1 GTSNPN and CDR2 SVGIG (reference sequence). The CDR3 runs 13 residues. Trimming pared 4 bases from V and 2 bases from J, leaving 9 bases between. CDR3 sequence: CAWKKTAGNTIYF. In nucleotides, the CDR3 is TGTGCCTGGAAGAAGACAGCTGGAAACACCATATATTTT.

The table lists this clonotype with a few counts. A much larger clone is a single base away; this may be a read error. The CDR3 is CASSFGTVYEQYF. The CDR3 nucleotides read TGTGCCAGCAGCTTCGGGACAGTCTACGAGCAGTACTTC. The rearrangement joins TRBV6-2 or TRBV6-3 to TRBJ2-7; TRBD1 matches at 7 bases. The CDR3 covers 13 residues. In germline, CDR1 is MNHEY, CDR2 SVGEGT. V trimming: 6 bases; J trimming: 3 bases; junction bases outside the gene matches: 5.

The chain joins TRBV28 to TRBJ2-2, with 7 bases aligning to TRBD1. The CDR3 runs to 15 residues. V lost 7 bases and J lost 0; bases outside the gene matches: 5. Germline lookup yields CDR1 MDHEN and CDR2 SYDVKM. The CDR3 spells CASNRQGPNTGELFF. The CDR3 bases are TGTGCCAGCAATAGACAGGGACCGAACACCGGGGAGCTGTTTTTT. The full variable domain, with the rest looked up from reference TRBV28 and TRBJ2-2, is DVKVTQSSRYLVKRTGEKVFLECVQDMDHENMFWYRQDPGLGLRLIYFSYDVKMKEKGDIPEGYSVSREKKERFSLILESASTNQTSMYLCASNRQGPNTGELFFGEGSRLTVL.

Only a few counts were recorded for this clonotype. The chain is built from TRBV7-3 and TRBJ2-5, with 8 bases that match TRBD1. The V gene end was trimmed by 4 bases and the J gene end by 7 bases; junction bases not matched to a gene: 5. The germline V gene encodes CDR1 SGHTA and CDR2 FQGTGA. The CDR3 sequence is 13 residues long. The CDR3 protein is CASSSTGDGTQYF. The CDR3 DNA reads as TGTGCCAGCAGCTCGACAGGGGACGGGACCCAGTACTTC.

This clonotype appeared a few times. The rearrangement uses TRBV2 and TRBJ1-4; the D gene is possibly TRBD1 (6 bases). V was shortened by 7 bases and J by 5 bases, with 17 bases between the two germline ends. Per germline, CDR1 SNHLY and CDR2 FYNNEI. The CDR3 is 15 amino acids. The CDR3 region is CASKIQGKANEKLFF. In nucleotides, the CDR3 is TGTGCCAGCAAAATACAGGGAAAGGCGAATGAAAAACTGTTTTTT.

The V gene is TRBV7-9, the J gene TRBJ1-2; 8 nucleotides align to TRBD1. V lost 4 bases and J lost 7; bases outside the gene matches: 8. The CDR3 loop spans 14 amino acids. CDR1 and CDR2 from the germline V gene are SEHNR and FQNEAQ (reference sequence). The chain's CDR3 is CASSSDRDYGGYTF. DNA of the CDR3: TGTGCCAGCAGCTCGGACAGGGATTATGGTGGCTACACCTTC.

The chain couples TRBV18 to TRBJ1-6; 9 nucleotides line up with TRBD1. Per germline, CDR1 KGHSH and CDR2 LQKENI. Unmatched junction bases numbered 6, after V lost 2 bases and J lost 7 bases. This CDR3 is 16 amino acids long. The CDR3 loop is CASSPEQGASNSPLHF. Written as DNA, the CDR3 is TGTGCCAGCTCACCAGAACAGGGGGCTTCGAATTCACCCCTCCACTTT.

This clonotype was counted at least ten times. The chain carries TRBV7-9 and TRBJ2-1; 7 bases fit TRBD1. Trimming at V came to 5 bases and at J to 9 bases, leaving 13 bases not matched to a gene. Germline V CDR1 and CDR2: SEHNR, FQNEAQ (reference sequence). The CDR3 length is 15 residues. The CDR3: CASSVVGQRGSEQFF. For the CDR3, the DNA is TGTGCCAGCAGCGTAGTGGGACAGCGAGGTTCTGAGCAGTTCTTC.

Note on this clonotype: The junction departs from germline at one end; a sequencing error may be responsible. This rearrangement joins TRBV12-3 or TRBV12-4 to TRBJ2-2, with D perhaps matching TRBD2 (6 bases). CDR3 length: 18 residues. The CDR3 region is CASGFSVPAGRSSGELFF. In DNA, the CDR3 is TGTGCCAGCGGTTTTTCGGTCCCGGCAGGGAGGAGTTCCGGGGAGCTGTTTTTT.

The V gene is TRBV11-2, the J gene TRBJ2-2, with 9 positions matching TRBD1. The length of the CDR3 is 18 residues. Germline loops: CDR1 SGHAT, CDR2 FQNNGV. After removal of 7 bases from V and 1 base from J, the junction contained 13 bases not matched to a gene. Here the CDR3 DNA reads TGTGCCAGCAACCAATTTAGTATGGGACAGGGGAACACCGGGGAGCTGTTTTTT. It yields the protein CASNQFSMGQGNTGELFF.

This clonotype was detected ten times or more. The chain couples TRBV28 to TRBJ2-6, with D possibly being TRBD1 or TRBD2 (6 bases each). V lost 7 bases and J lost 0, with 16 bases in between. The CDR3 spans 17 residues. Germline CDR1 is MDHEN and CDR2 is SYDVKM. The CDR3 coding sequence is TGTGCCAGCACTCCGGGGGCCTCCTACTCTGGGGCCAACGTCCTGACTTTC. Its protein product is CASTPGASYSGANVLTF.

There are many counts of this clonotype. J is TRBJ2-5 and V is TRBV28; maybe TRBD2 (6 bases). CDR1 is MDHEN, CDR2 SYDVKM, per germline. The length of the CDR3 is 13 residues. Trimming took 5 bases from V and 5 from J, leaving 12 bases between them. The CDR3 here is CASSGDLRETQYF. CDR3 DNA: TGTGCCAGCAGTGGGGACTTAAGGGAGACCCAGTACTTC. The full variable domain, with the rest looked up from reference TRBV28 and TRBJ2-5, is DVKVTQSSRYLVKRTGEKVFLECVQDMDHENMFWYRQDPGLGLRLIYFSYDVKMKEKGDIPEGYSVSREKKERFSLILESASTNQTSMYLCASSGDLRETQYFGPGTRLLVL.

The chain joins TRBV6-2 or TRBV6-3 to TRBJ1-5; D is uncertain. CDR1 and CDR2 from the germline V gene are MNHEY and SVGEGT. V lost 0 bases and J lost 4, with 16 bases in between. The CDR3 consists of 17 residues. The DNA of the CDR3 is TGTGCCAGCAGTTACTCGAGAACGATTGGGCCAAATCAGCCCCAGCATTTT. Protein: CASSYSRTIGPNQPQHF.

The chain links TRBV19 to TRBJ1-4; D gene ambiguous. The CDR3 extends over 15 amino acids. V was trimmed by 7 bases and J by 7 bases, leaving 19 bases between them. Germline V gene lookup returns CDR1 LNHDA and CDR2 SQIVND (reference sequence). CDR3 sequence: CASNLGGGLIEKLFF. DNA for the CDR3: TGTGCCAGTAATCTTGGTGGAGGGCTAATTGAAAAACTGTTTTTT.